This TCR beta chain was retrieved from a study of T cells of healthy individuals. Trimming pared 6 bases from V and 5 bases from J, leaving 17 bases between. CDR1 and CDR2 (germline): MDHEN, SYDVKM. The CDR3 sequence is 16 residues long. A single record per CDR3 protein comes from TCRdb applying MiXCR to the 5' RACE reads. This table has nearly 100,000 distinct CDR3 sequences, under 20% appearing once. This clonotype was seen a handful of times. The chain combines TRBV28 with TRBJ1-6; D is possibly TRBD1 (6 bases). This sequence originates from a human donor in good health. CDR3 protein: CASSLRGGRNNSPLHF. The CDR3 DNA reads TGTGCCAGCAGCCTAAGGGGGGGACGGAATAATTCACCCCTCCACTTT.